A single T cell receptor beta chain is shown here with its context. The CDR3 is 14 residues long. The germline V gene has CDR1 MDHEN and CDR2 SYDVKM. With 6 bases removed from V and 2 bases from J, the gap between germline ends came to 12 bases. TCRdb keeps only in-frame clones here, not all; method: immunoSEQ multiplex PCR. The top ten clones hold around 1.7% of a sample with tens of thousands of clones, roughly 93% of them seen once. This entry belongs to a study of T cell changes during pregnancy in multiple sclerosis. The chain uses TRBV28 and TRBJ2-3; possibly TRBD1 for D (5 bases). The input for sequencing was peripheral blood, taken after pregnancy. The receptor's source is a female donor with multiple sclerosis, enrolled in a pregnancy study. The CDR3 DNA reads TGTGCCAGCAGCCTCTTGGGGCCCACAGATACGCAGTATTTT. This encodes CASSLLGPTDTQYF.